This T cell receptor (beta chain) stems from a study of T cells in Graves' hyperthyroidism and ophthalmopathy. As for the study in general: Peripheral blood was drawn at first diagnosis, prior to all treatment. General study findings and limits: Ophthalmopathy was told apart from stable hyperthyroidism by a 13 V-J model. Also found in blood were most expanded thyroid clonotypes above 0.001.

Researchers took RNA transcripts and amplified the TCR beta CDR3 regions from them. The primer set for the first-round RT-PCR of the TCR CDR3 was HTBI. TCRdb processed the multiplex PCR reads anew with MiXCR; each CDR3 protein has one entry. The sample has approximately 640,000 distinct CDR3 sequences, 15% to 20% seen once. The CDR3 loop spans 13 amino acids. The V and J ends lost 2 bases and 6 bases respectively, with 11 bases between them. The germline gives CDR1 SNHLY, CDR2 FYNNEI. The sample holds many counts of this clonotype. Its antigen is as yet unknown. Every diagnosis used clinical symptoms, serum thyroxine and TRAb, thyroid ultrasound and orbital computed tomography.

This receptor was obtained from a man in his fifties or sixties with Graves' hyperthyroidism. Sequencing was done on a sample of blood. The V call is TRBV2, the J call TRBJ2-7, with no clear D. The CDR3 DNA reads TGTGCCAGCAGTGAATCCTATTGGCGCGAGCAGTACTTC. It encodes CASSESYWREQYF.